The 20 T cell receptor beta chains listed next were all sequenced from one sample in a study of cytomegalovirus exposure and HLA in healthy donors (dated by TCRdb to about 2017). The library was built by means of the immunoSEQ multiplex PCR assay. The multiplex PCR relied on a mix of 60 forward primers for TCR Vbeta segments and 13 reverse primers for TCR Jbeta segments. TCRdb re-hosts the immuneACCESS table, in-frame sequences only. Its copies lack some clones; in the studies checked, an unresolved V gene accounts for under half of them, and the cause for the rest is not known. The sample data list 150,000 or so clones, and 80% of these were observed just once. The ten most abundant clones make up approximately 2.5% of the sample. The sequencing sample was made of PBMCs. The receptors stem from a man aged 50 to 60 in good health and CMV-seronegative.

The chain combines TRBV30 with TRBJ1-1, with D possibly matching TRBD1 (5 bases). With 1 base removed from V and 6 bases from J, the gap between germline ends came to 12 bases. This CDR3 has 13 amino acids. The germline gives CDR1 GTSNPN, CDR2 SVGIG (reference sequence). The CDR3 sequence is CAWSARGKAEAFF. CDR3 nucleotides: TGTGCCTGGAGTGCTCGGGGGAAGGCTGAAGCTTTCTTT.

V is TRBV7-9 and J is TRBJ1-5; 7 nucleotides align to TRBD1. The length of the CDR3 is 14 residues. The V and J ends lost 4 bases and 6 bases, in that order; junction bases with no gene match: 6. CDR1 and CDR2 (germline): SEHNR, FQNEAQ (reference sequence). The DNA of the CDR3 is TGTGCCAGCAGCTCGACAGGGACGGGTCAGCCCCAGCATTTT. It yields the protein CASSSTGTGQPQHF.

The rearrangement links TRBV9 to TRBJ2-1; 7 nucleotides align to TRBD2. CDR1 is SGDLS and CDR2 is YYNGEE in the germline V gene. The J segment lost 10 bases and the V segment lost 4 bases, leaving 14 bases of the junction unmatched. CDR3 length: 15 amino acids. The DNA of the CDR3 is TGTGCCAGCAGCCTTCTAGCGGCCCCTCTTTCAGAGCAGTTCTTC. It encodes CASSLLAAPLSEQFF.

This clone was recorded once. The V call is TRBV2, the J call TRBJ2-6; 7 nucleotides agree with TRBD1. In germline, CDR1 is SNHLY, CDR2 FYNNEI. The CDR3 runs to 17 residues. Unmatched junction bases numbered 11, after V lost 4 bases and J lost 5 bases. CDR3 sequence reads: CASSAGAGGERANVLTF. In nucleotides, the CDR3 is TGTGCCAGCAGTGCCGGGGCAGGGGGTGAAAGGGCCAACGTCCTGACTTTC.

V and J are TRBV15 and TRBJ1-3; 8 nucleotides match TRBD1. Germline-derived CDR1 and CDR2 are LNHNV and YYDKDF (reference sequence). V was pared by 0 bases and J by 2 bases, with 6 bases of the junction left unmatched. CDR3 size: 17 residues. CDR3 loop: CATSRDPTGGPGNTIYF. Here the CDR3 DNA reads TGTGCCACCAGCAGAGATCCTACAGGGGGACCTGGAAACACCATATATTTT.

This chain connects TRBV13 to TRBJ1-2; possible D gene TRBD1, 6 bases. This CDR3 contains 15 residues. V gave up 4 bases and J gave up 8 bases, with 20 bases separating them. Germline V CDR1 and CDR2: PRHDT, FYEKMQ (reference sequence). This CDR3 is CASSSRTRGGTGYTF. The CDR3 DNA sequence: TGTGCCAGCAGCTCACGGACCCGAGGGGGAACAGGCTACACCTTC.

J is TRBJ2-1 and V is TRBV6-5, with TRBD1 matching over 8 bases. CDR1 is MNHEY, CDR2 SVGAGI, per germline. This CDR3 is 15 amino acids long. V shed 6 bases and J 2 bases; nucleotides not matched to a gene: 6. Here the CDR3 reads CASSSQGGTYNEQFF. CDR3 bases: TGTGCCAGCAGCTCACAGGGGGGAACCTACAATGAGCAGTTCTTC.

This chain uses TRBV29-1 with TRBJ1-2; possibly TRBD1 for D (5 bases). Deletions cut 6 bases from V and 8 bases from J, with 19 bases between. The germline V gene encodes CDR1 SQVTM and CDR2 ANQGSEA. This CDR3 has 13 amino acids. The CDR3 is CSVTLQVGGGYTF. CDR3 nucleotides: TGCAGCGTCACCTTACAGGTCGGCGGAGGCTACACCTTC.

The rearrangement uses TRBV11-1 and TRBJ2-5, with 12 nucleotides matching TRBD2. V was clipped by 2 bases and J by 4 bases; unmatched bases: 8. Germline V gives CDR1 SGHAT, CDR2 FQDESV (reference sequence). The CDR3 spans 17 residues. The CDR3 nucleotides are TGTGCCAGCAGCTTATTCCTAGCGGGGGGGCCACGAGAGACCCAGTACTTC. It codes for CASSLFLAGGPRETQYF.

The rearrangement joins TRBV7-2 to TRBJ1-5; 9 bases align to TRBD1. The V gene end was trimmed by 8 bases and the J gene end by 4 bases; junction bases not matched to a gene: 6. The germline gives CDR1 SGHTA, CDR2 FQGNSA. There are 14 residues in the CDR3. The DNA of the CDR3 is TGTGCCAGCCGACTTGGACAGGGGAATCAGCCCCAGCATTTT. Translating gives CASRLGQGNQPQHF.

This clone was recorded once. J is TRBJ1-1 and V is TRBV19; TRBD1 agrees at 10 bases. The V and J ends lost 3 bases and 4 bases, in that order; junction bases with no gene match: 11. This CDR3 has 17 amino acids. Germline assignment: CDR1 LNHDA and CDR2 SQIVND (reference sequence). The CDR3 is CASSMGTGVLRGTEAFF. The CDR3 coding sequence is TGTGCCAGTAGTATGGGGACAGGGGTCCTCCGGGGCACTGAAGCTTTCTTT.

The chain joins TRBV7-9 to TRBJ2-2; 7 bases agree with TRBD2. The V gene's germline CDR1 is SEHNR and CDR2 FQNEAQ (reference sequence). Losses at the gene ends were 2 bases for V and 4 bases for J; bases not matched to a gene: 4. This CDR3 is 15 amino acids long. The CDR3, as DNA: TGTGCCAGCAGCTTACATCCGGGGGGCACCGGGGAGCTGTTTTTT. Translated, it gives CASSLHPGGTGELFF.

This clone was observed a single time. V usage is TRBV9 and J usage is TRBJ1-2; D unclear. This CDR3 spans 8 amino acids. The germline V gene has CDR1 SGDLS and CDR2 YYNGEE. Trimming pared 8 bases from V and 8 bases from J, leaving 4 bases between. CDR3 sequence (DNA): TGTGCCAGGGAGGGCTACACCTTC. Translating gives CAREGYTF. Complete variable domain (other parts from reference TRBV9 and TRBJ1-2): DSGVTQTPKHLITATGQRVTLRCSPRSGDLSVYWYQQSLDQGLQFLIQYYNGEERAKGNILERFSAQQFPDLHSELNLSSLELGDSALYFCAREGYTFGSGTRLTVV.

This clone was observed a handful of times. CDR3 in DNA: TGTGCCAGCAGCTTATCGGATGAGCAGTTCTTC. It yields the protein CASSLSDEQFF. V and J are TRBV7-2 and TRBJ2-1, with D unresolved. V was shortened by 2 bases and J by 8 bases, with 4 bases between the two germline ends. This CDR3 is 11 amino acids long. Germline V lookup: CDR1 SGHTA, CDR2 FQGNSA.

This chain joins TRBV6-6 and TRBJ1-2; D not resolved. Trimming took 7 bases from V and 7 from J, leaving 16 bases between them. Germline V CDR1 and CDR2: MNHNY, SVGAGI (reference sequence). This CDR3 region has 13 residues. In nucleotides, the CDR3 is TGTGCCAGCACCTTGACAACTCTGCCTGGCTACACCTTC. As protein: CASTLTTLPGYTF.

V is TRBV18 and J is TRBJ2-7; 9 bases align to TRBD1. CDR1 is KGHSH and CDR2 is LQKENI in the germline V gene. The CDR3 extends over 16 amino acids. Trimming took 3 bases from V and 7 from J; bases not matched to a gene: 13. The CDR3 reads CASSPLIDTGGGEQYF. The CDR3 bases are TGTGCCAGCTCACCGTTAATTGATACAGGGGGCGGGGAGCAGTACTTC.

This sequence joins TRBV5-1 and TRBJ1-4; 9 nucleotides line up with TRBD1. Germline V CDR1 and CDR2: SGHRS, YFSETQ. Trimming cost V 5 bases and J 12 bases; bases outside gene matches: 11. This CDR3 region has 14 residues. The CDR3 is CASSLTGGVEELFF. In DNA, the CDR3 is TGCGCCAGCAGTCTAACAGGGGGCGTCGAGGAACTGTTTTTT.

The V call is TRBV5-1, the J call TRBJ2-1; the D gene is possibly TRBD2 (5 bases). Germline values: CDR1 SGHRS, CDR2 YFSETQ. This CDR3 has 13 residues. Trimming left V 2 bases short and J 7 bases short, with 10 bases between. CDR3 sequence (DNA): TGCGCCAGCAGCTTCCTCGGGGTTAATGAGCAGTTCTTC. It specifies CASSFLGVNEQFF. Full variable domain (outside the CDR3, taken from reference TRBV5-1 and TRBJ2-1): KAGVTQTPRYLIKTRGQQVTLSCSPISGHRSVSWYQQTPGQGLQFLFEYFSETQRNKGNFPGRFSGRQFSNSRSEMNVSTLELGDSALYLCASSFLGVNEQFFGPGTRLTVL.

The rearrangement joins TRBV7-2 to TRBJ2-5, with 10 bases identical to TRBD2. The CDR3 sequence is 16 residues long. Per germline, CDR1 SGHTA and CDR2 FQGNSA. The V and J ends lost 3 bases and 4 bases, in that order; junction bases with no gene match: 8. For the CDR3, the DNA is TGTGCCAGCAGCTTTTCAAGCGGGAGGGCCGGAGAGACCCAGTACTTC. It is translated as CASSFSSGRAGETQYF. Full variable domain (rest looked up from reference TRBV7-2 and TRBJ2-5): GAGVSQSPSNKVTEKGKDVELRCDPISGHTALYWYRQSLGQGLEFLIYFQGNSAPDKSGLPSDRFSAERTGGSVSTLTIQRTQQEDSAVYLCASSFSSGRAGETQYFGPGTRLLVL.

This clone was recorded a few times. The chain combines TRBV19 with TRBJ1-1, with D uncertain. CDR3 size: 12 residues. V was trimmed by 2 bases and J by 5 bases, leaving 6 bases between them. Germline V lookup: CDR1 LNHDA, CDR2 SQIVND (reference sequence). Here the CDR3 reads CASSIQETEAFF. In nucleotides, the CDR3 is TGTGCCAGTAGTATACAGGAAACTGAAGCTTTCTTT.